These 23 T cell receptor beta chains originate from one sample sequenced in a study of PD-L1 blockade in urothelial cancer. Measured with immunoSEQ multiplex PCR; TCRdb has only the in-frame clones, and not every one. Of 43,000 or so clones detected, more than 75% appear once; the ten largest clones hold 15% to 20%. Time point indicated: pretreatment peripheral blood. The source was PBMCs, collected around atezolizumab (anti-PD-L1) treatment. Source of these receptors: a man aged 55 to 70 with urothelial cancer.

V usage is TRBV11-2 and J usage is TRBJ2-7; no definite D call. Trimming pared 3 bases from V and 1 base from J, leaving 7 bases between. Germline lookup yields CDR1 SGHAT and CDR2 FQNNGV. The CDR3 totals 13 residues. The CDR3 is CASSFGPSYEQYF. CDR3 in DNA: TGTGCCAGCAGCTTCGGTCCATCCTACGAGCAGTACTTC.

The chain employs TRBV19 and TRBJ2-7, with 11 bases lining up with TRBD1. V dropped 5 bases and J dropped 2; count of bases not matched to a gene: 5. The CDR3 is 15 amino acids. The germline V gene encodes CDR1 LNHDA and CDR2 SQIVND (reference sequence). The CDR3 nucleotides read TGTGCCAGTAGTGCCGGGACAGGGGGTCCCTACGAGCAGTACTTC. Translating gives CASSAGTGGPYEQYF. Full variable domain (remainder filled in from reference TRBV19 and TRBJ2-7): DGGITQSPKYLFRKEGQNVTLSCEQNLNHDAMYWYRQDPGQGLRLIYYSQIVNDFQKGDIAEGYSVSREKKESFPLTVTSAQKNPTAFYLCASSAGTGGPYEQYFGPGTRLTVT.

The chain carries TRBV11-3 and TRBJ2-1, with TRBD2 matching over 8 bases. This CDR3 is built from 16 residues. J was trimmed by 0 bases and V by 5 bases; bases with no gene match: 6. Looked up from germline, CDR1 is SGHNT and CDR2 is YENEEA. CDR3 protein: CASSRGGPSSYNEQFF. The DNA for the CDR3 is TGTGCCAGCAGCCGCGGGGGGCCAAGCTCCTACAATGAGCAGTTCTTC.

The table lists this clone with a few counts. The chain has TRBV5-1 and TRBJ1-1; D remains ambiguous. The CDR3 contains 13 residues. Trimming shortened V by 4 bases and J by 3 bases, and 10 bases separated the two germline ends. Germline V gene sequence: CDR1 SGHRS, CDR2 YFSETQ. The DNA of the CDR3 is TGCGCCAGCAGCGCCGACATCCACACTGAAGCTTTCTTT. It codes for CASSADIHTEAFF.

The chain couples TRBV5-1 to TRBJ2-5, with a possible D match to TRBD2 (5 bases). Germline V gene sequence: CDR1 SGHRS, CDR2 YFSETQ. The CDR3 is 12 amino acids. Between the trimmed V and J ends, which lost 5 bases and 4 bases, there was a span of 9 bases. This chain's CDR3 is CASREGGETQYF. In DNA, the CDR3 is TGCGCCAGCAGGGAAGGAGGAGAGACCCAGTACTTC.

In this sample, this clone turned up a few times. The chain has TRBV11-2 and TRBJ2-1, with TRBD2 matching over 14 bases. V lost 5 bases, J lost 5 bases, and 5 bases stayed unmatched. Germline CDR1 SGHAT, CDR2 FQNNGV. The CDR3 runs to 16 residues. CDR3 residues: CASSRRTSGRHNEQFF. In nucleotides, the CDR3 is TGTGCCAGCAGCCGCAGGACTAGCGGGAGGCACAATGAGCAGTTCTTC.

This clone was detected only a few times. The V gene is TRBV28, the J gene TRBJ1-2; possibly TRBD1 for D (6 bases). V dropped 6 bases and J dropped 0 bases, with 14 bases sitting between them. Per germline, CDR1 MDHEN and CDR2 SYDVKM. The CDR3 sequence is 15 residues long. This chain's CDR3 is CASSRLTGANYGYTF. CDR3 DNA: TGTGCCAGCAGCCGTCTGACAGGCGCTAACTATGGCTACACCTTC.

The V call is TRBV11-2, the J call TRBJ2-1; a possible D gene is TRBD2 (7 bases). Germline assignment: CDR1 SGHAT and CDR2 FQNNGV. V lost 4 bases, J lost 10 bases, and 11 bases lay in between. The CDR3 runs 12 residues. The CDR3 loop is CASSYPGGEQFF. The CDR3 DNA reads TGTGCCAGCAGCTACCCGGGGGGCGAGCAGTTCTTC.

V and J are TRBV12-5 and TRBJ1-2, with 8 bases identical to TRBD1. The CDR3 extends over 13 amino acids. V lost 2 bases and J lost 10; bases outside the gene matches: 6. Germline V gene lookup returns CDR1 LGHNT and CDR2 FRNRAP. This CDR3 reads CASGLQGAAYYTF. The CDR3, as DNA: TGTGCTAGTGGTTTGCAGGGGGCGGCGTACTACACCTTC.

CDR3 residues: CASSLGTGIRTEAFF. CDR3 bases: TGCGCCAGCAGCTTGGGAACAGGGATTCGGACTGAAGCTTTCTTT. The chain employs TRBV5-1 and TRBJ1-1; D is perhaps TRBD1 (6 bases). The germline V gene has CDR1 SGHRS and CDR2 YFSETQ. Deletions cut 0 bases from V and 5 bases from J, with 14 bases between. The length of the CDR3 is 15 residues.

The J gene is TRBJ1-1, the V gene TRBV28; the match to TRBD1 covers 7 bases. V trimming: 4 bases; J trimming: 3 bases; junction bases outside the gene matches: 8. The germline CDR1 and CDR2 sequences are MDHEN and SYDVKM. The CDR3 spans 15 residues. The CDR3 is CASSSQQGWYTEAFF. The DNA for the CDR3 is TGTGCCAGCAGTTCCCAACAGGGGTGGTACACTGAAGCTTTCTTT.

V and J are TRBV6-1 and TRBJ2-3; 14 bases agree with TRBD2. The V and J ends lost 7 bases and 7 bases, in that order; junction bases with no gene match: 4. Germline V CDR1 and CDR2: MNHNS, SASEGT. CDR3 length: 14 residues. The CDR3 DNA is TGTGCCAGCACCGGGACTAGCGGGGGATATACGCAGTATTTT. This sequence encodes CASTGTSGGYTQYF.

The J gene is TRBJ2-2, the V gene TRBV4-2, with TRBD2 matching over 11 bases. CDR1 is LGHNA, CDR2 YNFKEQ, per germline. V was clipped by 2 bases and J by 3 bases; unmatched bases: 5. CDR3 length equals 17 residues. CDR3 coding DNA: TGTGCCAGCAGCCAATTTAGCGGGGGGGGGCACACCGGGGAGCTGTTTTTT. Translating gives CASSQFSGGGHTGELFF.

The rearrangement joins TRBV4-2 to TRBJ1-1; 9 nucleotides agree with TRBD1. This CDR3 region has 17 residues. Germline V gene lookup returns CDR1 LGHNA and CDR2 YNFKEQ. V shed 4 bases, J shed 5 bases, and the junction held 14 bases outside the gene matches. The CDR3 sequence: CASSRIGADRGKTEAFF. The CDR3 DNA sequence: TGTGCCAGCAGCCGAATTGGAGCGGACAGGGGAAAGACTGAAGCTTTCTTT.

The DNA for the CDR3 is TGCACCAGCAGCCAACCCGGGTGTTCCTACAATGAGCAGTTCTTC. Amino acids: CTSSQPGCSYNEQFF. The chain has TRBV1 and TRBJ2-1; the D call in the table, TRBD2, was not verified against the DNA. TRBV1 constitutes a pseudogene. CDR3 size: 15 residues.

This rearrangement joins TRBV2 to TRBJ2-3; 12 bases fit TRBD2. Per germline, CDR1 SNHLY and CDR2 FYNNEI. CDR3 length: 15 amino acids. The CDR3 here is CVRHGLAGYSDTQYF. CDR3 DNA sequence: TGTGTCCGCCACGGACTAGCGGGATACTCAGATACGCAGTATTTT.

The DNA for the CDR3 is TGTGCCAGCAAACTAGCGAGGAATGAGCAGTTCTTC. Translated, it gives CASKLARNEQFF. V and J are TRBV28 and TRBJ2-1; 7 bases agree with TRBD2. Germline V gene lookup returns CDR1 MDHEN and CDR2 SYDVKM. CDR3 length equals 12 residues. V was clipped by 7 bases and J by 7 bases; unmatched bases: 4.

V is TRBV5-1 and J is TRBJ1-1, with a possible D match to TRBD1 (6 bases). The germline gives CDR1 SGHRS, CDR2 YFSETQ. Trimming stripped 4 bases from V and 6 bases from J, with 19 bases between. The CDR3 consists of 15 residues. CDR3 amino acids: CASSTLGGEGAEAFF. The CDR3 DNA reads TGCGCCAGCAGCACACTAGGGGGTGAGGGTGCTGAAGCTTTCTTT.

This clone turned up a few times. J is TRBJ1-1 and V is TRBV28; D gene ambiguous. V was shortened by 9 bases and J by 1 base, with 9 bases between the two germline ends. The CDR3 totals 12 residues. Germline V gene sequence: CDR1 MDHEN, CDR2 SYDVKM. Here the CDR3 reads CASRWANTEAFF. For the CDR3, the DNA is TGTGCCAGTAGGTGGGCGAACACTGAAGCTTTCTTT.

The V call is TRBV29-1, the J call TRBJ1-4; tentatively, D is TRBD1 (5 bases). The CDR3 sequence is 14 residues long. V lost 2 bases and J lost 8, with 15 bases in between. Germline V gene lookup returns CDR1 SQVTM and CDR2 ANQGSEA. The chain's CDR3 is CSVESGEPKEKLFF. The CDR3 bases are TGCAGCGTTGAATCGGGGGAACCCAAAGAAAAACTGTTTTTT.

This clone has ten or more counts. The same CDR3 can be traced to other DNA sequences in this sample. This chain connects TRBV5-1 to TRBJ1-1; perhaps TRBD1 as D (5 bases). Trimming removed 4 bases from V and 1 base from J, with 5 bases in between. CDR3 length: 12 residues. Germline CDR1 and CDR2: SGHRS and YFSETQ. The CDR3 loop reads CASSTGNTEAFF. CDR3 coding DNA: TGCGCCAGCAGCACAGGGAACACTGAAGCTTTCTTT.

V usage is TRBV7-9 and J usage is TRBJ2-7; TRBD1 aligns across 11 bases. Germline V gene data show CDR1 as SEHNR and CDR2 as FQNEAQ (reference sequence). The V segment lost 3 bases and the J segment 3 bases; nucleotides outside the gene matches: 7. The CDR3 has 16 amino acids. The CDR3 sequence: CASSFGQGANFYEQYF. CDR3 sequence (DNA): TGTGCCAGCAGCTTCGGACAGGGGGCGAACTTCTACGAGCAGTACTTC.

The V and J genes are TRBV28 and TRBJ2-3; possible D gene TRBD2, 6 bases. Deletions cut 4 bases from V and 0 bases from J, with 20 bases between. The germline gives CDR1 MDHEN, CDR2 SYDVKM. There are 18 residues in the CDR3. The CDR3 region is CASSSITRLVESTDTQYF. The CDR3 nucleotides read TGTGCCAGCAGTTCTATCACTCGACTAGTCGAGAGCACAGATACGCAGTATTTT.